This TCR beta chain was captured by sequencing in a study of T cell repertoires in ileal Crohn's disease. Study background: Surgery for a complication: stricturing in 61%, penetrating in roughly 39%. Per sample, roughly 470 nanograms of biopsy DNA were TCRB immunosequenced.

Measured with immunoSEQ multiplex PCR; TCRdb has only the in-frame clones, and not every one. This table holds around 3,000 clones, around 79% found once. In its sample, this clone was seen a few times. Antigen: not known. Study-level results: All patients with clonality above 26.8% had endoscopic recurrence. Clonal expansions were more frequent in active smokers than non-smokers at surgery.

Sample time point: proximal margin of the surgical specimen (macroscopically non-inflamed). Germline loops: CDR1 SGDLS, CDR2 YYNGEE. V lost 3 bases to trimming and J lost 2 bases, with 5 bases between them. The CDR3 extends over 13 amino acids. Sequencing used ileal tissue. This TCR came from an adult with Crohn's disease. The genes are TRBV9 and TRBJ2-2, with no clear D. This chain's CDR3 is CASSALNTGELFF. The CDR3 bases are TGTGCCAGCAGCGCTCTTAACACCGGGGAGCTGTTTTTT.